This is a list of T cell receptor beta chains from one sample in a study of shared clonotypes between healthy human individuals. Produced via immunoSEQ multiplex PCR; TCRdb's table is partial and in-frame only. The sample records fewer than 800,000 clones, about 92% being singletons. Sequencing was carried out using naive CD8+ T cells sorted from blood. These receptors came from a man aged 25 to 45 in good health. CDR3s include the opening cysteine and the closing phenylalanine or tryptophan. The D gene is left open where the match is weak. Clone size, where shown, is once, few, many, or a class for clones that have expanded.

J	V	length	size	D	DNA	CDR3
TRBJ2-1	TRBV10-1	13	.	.	TGCGCCAGCAGTGAGGGTCGGGAACGGGAGCAGTTCTTC	CASSEGREREQFF
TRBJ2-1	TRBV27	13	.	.	TGTGCCAGCAGCCTGGGGACCTACAATGAGCAGTTCTTC	CASSLGTYNEQFF
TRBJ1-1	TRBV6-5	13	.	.	TGTGCCAGCAGCTACATAGGACCGACTGGCGCTTTCTTT	CASSYIGPTGAFF
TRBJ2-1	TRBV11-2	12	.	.	TGTGCCAGCAGCTTAGAAGGGCTAGAGCAGTTCTTC	CASSLEGLEQFF
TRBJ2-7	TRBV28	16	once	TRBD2	TGTGCCAGCAGTTTGCTACTAGCGGCCCCCTCCTACGAGCAGTACTTC	CASSLLLAAPSYEQYF
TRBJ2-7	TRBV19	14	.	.	TGTGCCAGTAGTCCGACGACTGGATCCTACGAGCAGTACTTC	CASSPTTGSYEQYF
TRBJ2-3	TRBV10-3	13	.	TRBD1	TGTGCCACACGACAGGGCGTCACAGATACGCAGTATTTT	CATRQGVTDTQYF
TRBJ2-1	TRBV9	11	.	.	TGTGCCAGCCCCCCCCACAATGAGCAGTTCTTC	CASPPHNEQFF
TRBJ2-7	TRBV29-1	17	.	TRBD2	TGCAGCGTTGGAGGGTCTAGCGGGAGAAGGGCGACCTACGAGCAGTACTTC	CSVGGSSGRRATYEQYF
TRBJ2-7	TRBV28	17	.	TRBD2	TGTGCCAGCACCGGATTTGGAACGCGTCTAGCGGGCTACGAGCAGTACTTC	CASTGFGTRLAGYEQYF
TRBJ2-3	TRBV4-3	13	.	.	TGCGCCAGCAGCCATAGTTCAACAGATACGCAGTATTTT	CASSHSSTDTQYF